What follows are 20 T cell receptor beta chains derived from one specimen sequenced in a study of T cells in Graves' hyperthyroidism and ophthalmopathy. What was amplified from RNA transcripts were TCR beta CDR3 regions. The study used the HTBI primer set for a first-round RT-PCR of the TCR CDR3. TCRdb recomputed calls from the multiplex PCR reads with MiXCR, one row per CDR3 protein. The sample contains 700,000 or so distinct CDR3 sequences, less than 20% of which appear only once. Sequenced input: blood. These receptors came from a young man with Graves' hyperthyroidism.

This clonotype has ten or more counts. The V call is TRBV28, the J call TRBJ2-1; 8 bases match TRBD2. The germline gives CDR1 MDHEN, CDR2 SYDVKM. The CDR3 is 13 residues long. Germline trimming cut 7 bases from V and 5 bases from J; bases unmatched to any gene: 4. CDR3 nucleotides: TGTGCCAGCATATCGGGAGGGGACAATGAGCAGTTCTTC. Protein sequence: CASISGGDNEQFF.

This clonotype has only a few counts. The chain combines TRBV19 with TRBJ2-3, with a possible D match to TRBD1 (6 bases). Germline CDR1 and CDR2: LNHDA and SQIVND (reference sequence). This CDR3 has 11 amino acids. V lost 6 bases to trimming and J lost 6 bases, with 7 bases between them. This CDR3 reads CASRRGDTQYF. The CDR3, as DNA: TGTGCCAGTAGAAGGGGGGATACGCAGTATTTT.

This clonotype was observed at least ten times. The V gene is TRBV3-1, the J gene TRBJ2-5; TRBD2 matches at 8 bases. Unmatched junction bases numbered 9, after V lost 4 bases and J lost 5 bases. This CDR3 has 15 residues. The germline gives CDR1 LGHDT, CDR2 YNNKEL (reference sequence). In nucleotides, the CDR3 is TGTGCCAGCAGCCTTCTAGCGGGCGGGCAGGAGACCCAGTACTTC. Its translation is CASSLLAGGQETQYF.

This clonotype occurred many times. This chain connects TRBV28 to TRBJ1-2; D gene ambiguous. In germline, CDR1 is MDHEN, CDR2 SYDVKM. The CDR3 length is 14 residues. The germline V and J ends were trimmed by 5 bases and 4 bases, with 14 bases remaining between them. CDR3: CASSLIGNPYGYTF. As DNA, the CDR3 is TGTGCCAGCAGTCTCATAGGGAACCCCTATGGCTACACCTTC.

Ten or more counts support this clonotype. In nucleotides, the CDR3 is TGTGCCAGCAGCCAAATGGGCCGACCTGGGGCCAACGTCCTGACTTTC. Translated, it gives CASSQMGRPGANVLTF. The chain couples TRBV14 to TRBJ2-6, with D uncertain. V lost 2 bases and J lost 2, with 10 bases in between. The CDR3 covers 16 residues. The V gene's germline CDR1 is SGHDN and CDR2 FVKESK.

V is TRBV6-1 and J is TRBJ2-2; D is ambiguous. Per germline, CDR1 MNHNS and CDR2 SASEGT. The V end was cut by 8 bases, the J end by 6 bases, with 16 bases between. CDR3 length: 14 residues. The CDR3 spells CASSVIQDSGELFF. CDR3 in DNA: TGTGCCAGCTCCGTCATCCAAGATTCCGGGGAGCTGTTTTTT.

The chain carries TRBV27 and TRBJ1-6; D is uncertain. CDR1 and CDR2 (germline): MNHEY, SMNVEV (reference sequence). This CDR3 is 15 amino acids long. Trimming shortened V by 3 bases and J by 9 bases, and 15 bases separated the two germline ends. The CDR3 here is CASSFSMSLVSPLHF. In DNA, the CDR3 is TGTGCCAGCAGTTTTTCTATGAGCCTTGTTTCACCCCTCCACTTT.

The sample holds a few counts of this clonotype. CDR3 loop: CASSSNTGQSYGYTF. CDR3 in DNA: TGTGCCAGCAGCTCCAATACCGGACAGTCCTATGGCTACACCTTC. V is TRBV5-4 and J is TRBJ1-2, with D tentatively TRBD1 (6 bases). Germline V gene sequence: CDR1 SGHNT, CDR2 YYREEE (reference sequence). This CDR3 contains 15 residues. V was cut by 3 bases and J by 4 bases, with 16 bases left in between.

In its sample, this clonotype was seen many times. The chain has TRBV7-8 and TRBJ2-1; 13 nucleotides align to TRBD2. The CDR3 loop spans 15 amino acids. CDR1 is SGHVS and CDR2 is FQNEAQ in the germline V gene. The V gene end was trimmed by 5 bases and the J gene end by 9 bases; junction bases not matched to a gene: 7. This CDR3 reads CASSPRTSGRSEQFF. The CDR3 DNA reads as TGTGCCAGCAGCCCAAGGACTAGCGGGAGAAGTGAGCAGTTCTTC.

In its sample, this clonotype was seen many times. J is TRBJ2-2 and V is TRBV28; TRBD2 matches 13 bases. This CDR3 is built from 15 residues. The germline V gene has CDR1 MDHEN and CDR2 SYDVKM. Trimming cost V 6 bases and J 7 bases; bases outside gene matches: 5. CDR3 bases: TGTGCCAGCAGATTGACTAGCGGGAGGATCGGGGAGCTGTTTTTT. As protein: CASRLTSGRIGELFF.

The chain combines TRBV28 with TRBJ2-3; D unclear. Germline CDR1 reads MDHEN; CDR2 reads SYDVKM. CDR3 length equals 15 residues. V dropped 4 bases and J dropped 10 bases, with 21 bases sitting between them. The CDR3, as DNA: TGTGCCAGCAGTTCCACCGGCCACGGCGCCGCAGCGCAGTATTTT. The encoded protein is CASSSTGHGAAAQYF.

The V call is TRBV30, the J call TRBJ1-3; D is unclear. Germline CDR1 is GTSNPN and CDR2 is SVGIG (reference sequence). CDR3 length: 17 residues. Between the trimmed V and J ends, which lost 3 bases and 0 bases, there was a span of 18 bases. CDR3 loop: CAWSPLRAGPSGNTIYF. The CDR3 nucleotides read TGTGCCTGGAGCCCCCTGCGGGCAGGCCCCTCTGGAAACACCATATATTTT.

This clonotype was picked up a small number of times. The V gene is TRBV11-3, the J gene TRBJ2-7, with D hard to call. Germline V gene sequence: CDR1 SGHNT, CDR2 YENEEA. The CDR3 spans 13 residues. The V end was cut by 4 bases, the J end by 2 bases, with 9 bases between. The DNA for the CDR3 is TGTGCCAGCAGCTGGGAATTTACCTACGAGCAGTACTTC. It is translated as CASSWEFTYEQYF.

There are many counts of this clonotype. The CDR3 bases are TGTGCCAGCTCCATTTCAGGACTAGCGGGAGCTCCCTACAATGAGCAGTTCTTC. Residues: CASSISGLAGAPYNEQFF. The chain couples TRBV18 to TRBJ2-1, with 13 bases that match TRBD2. Trimming took 6 bases from V and 2 from J; bases not matched to a gene: 10. CDR1 is KGHSH, CDR2 LQKENI, per germline. The CDR3 is 18 amino acids.

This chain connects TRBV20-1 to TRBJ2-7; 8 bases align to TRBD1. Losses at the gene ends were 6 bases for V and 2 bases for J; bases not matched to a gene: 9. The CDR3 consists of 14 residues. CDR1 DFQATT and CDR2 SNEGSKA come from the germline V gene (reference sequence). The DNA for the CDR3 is TGCAGTGCAGAGGGGCAGGGGGCCGCCTACGAGCAGTACTTC. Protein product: CSAEGQGAAYEQYF.

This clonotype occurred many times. The CDR3, as DNA: TGTGCCAGCAGGCTGACTCGGGAAGGCAACATTCAGTACTTC. The encoded protein is CASRLTREGNIQYF. J is TRBJ2-4 and V is TRBV6-2 or TRBV6-3, with D possibly matching TRBD2 (5 bases). This CDR3 is built from 14 residues. The V gene lost 6 bases and the J gene lost 7 bases, with 16 bases spanning the gap. The germline V gene has CDR1 MNHEY and CDR2 SVGEGT.

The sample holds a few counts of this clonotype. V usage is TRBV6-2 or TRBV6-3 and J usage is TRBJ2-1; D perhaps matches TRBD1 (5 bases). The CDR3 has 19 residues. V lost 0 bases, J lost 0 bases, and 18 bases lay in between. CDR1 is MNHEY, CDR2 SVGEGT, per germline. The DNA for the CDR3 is TGTGCCAGCAGTTACTCCGCATCCAGGGTTCGTACCTCCTACAATGAGCAGTTCTTC. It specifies CASSYSASRVRTSYNEQFF.

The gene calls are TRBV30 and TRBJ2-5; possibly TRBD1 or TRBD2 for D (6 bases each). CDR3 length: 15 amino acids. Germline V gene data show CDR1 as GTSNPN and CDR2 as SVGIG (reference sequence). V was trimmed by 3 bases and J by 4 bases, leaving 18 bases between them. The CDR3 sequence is CAWSRPGAGGETQYF. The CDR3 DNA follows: TGTGCCTGGAGCCGGCCGGGGGCCGGGGGAGAGACCCAGTACTTC.

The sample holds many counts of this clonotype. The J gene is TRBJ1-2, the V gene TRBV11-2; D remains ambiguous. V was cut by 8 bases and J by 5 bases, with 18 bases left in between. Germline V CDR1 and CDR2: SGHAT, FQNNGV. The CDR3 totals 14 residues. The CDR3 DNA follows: TGTGCCAGCGCCACAATTCGGGCACCATATGGCTACACCTTC. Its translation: CASATIRAPYGYTF.

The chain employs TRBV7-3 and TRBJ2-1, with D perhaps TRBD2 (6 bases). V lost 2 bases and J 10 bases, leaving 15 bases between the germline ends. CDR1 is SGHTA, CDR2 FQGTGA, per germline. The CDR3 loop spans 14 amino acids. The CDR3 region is CASSLSGLPREQFF. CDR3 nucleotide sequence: TGTGCCAGCAGCTTATCGGGACTGCCTAGGGAGCAGTTCTTC.